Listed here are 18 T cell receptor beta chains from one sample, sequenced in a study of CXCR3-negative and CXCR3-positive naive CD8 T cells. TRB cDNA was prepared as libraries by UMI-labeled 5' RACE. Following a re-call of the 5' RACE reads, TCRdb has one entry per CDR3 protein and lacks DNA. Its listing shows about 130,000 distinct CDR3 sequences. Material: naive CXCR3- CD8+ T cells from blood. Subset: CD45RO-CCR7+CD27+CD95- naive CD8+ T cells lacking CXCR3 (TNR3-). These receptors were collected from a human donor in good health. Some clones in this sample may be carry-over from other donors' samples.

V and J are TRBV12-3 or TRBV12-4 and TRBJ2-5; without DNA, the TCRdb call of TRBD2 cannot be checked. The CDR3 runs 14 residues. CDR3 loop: CASSNPAGLGTQYF.

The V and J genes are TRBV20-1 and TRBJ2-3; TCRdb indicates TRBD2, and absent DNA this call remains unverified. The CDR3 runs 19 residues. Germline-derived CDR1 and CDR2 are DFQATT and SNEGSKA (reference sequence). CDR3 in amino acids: CSARDLLAGGRTLTDTQYF.

The CDR3: CSVEGSEEDTQYF. The chain employs TRBV29-1 and TRBJ2-3. The CDR3 sequence is 13 residues long. Germline assignment: CDR1 SQVTM and CDR2 ANQGSEA.

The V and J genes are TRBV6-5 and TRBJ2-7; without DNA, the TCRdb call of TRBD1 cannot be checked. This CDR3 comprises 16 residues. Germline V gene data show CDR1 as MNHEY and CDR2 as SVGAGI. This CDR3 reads CASSYGSTGASYEQYF.

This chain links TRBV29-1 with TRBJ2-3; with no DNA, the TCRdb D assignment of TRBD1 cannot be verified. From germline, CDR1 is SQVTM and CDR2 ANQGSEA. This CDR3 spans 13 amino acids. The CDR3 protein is CSVPGQPADTQYF.

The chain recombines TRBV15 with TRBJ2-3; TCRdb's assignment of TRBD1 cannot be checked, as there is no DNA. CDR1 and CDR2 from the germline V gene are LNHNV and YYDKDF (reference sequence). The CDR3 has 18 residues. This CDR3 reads CATSRDPYRQQSTDTQYF.

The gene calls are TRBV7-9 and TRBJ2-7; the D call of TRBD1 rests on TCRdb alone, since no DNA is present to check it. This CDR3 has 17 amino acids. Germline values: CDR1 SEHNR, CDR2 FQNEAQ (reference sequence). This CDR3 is CASSPSHDRLNSYEQYF.

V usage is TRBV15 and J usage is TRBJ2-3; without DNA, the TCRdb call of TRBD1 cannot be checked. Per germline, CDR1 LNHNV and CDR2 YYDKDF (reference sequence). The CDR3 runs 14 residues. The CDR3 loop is CATSGRSGPDTQYF.

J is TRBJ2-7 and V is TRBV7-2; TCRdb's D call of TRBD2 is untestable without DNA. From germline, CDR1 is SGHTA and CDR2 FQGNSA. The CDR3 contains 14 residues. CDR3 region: CASSFFPGGYEQYF.

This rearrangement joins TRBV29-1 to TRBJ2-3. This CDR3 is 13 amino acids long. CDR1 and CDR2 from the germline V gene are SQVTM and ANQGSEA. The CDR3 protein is CSVVYGSTDTQYF.

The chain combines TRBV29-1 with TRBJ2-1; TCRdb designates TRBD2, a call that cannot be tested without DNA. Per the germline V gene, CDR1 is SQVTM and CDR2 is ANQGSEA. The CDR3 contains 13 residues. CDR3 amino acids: CTYRTSWANEQFF.

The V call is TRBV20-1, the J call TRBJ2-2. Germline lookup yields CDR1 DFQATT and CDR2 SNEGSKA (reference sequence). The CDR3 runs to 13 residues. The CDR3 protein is CSARRVEAGELFF.

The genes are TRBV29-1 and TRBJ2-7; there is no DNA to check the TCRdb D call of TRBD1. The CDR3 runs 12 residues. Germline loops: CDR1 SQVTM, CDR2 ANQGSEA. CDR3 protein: CSAQGGNNEQYF.

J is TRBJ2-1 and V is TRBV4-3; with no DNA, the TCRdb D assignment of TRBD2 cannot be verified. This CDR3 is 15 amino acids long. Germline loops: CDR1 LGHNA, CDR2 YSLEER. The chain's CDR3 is CASSGIAGVGDEQFF.

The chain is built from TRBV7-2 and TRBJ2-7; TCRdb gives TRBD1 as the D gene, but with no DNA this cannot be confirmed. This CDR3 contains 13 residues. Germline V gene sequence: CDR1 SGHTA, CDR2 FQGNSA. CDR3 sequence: CASSPFPLYEQYF.

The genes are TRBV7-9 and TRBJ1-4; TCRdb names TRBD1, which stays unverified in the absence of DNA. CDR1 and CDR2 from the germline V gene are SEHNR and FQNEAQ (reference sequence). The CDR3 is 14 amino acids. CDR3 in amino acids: CASSLRDRYEKLFF.

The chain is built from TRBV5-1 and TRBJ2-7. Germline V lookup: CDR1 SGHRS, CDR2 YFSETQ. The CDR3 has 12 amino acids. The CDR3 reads CASSLTGDEQYF.

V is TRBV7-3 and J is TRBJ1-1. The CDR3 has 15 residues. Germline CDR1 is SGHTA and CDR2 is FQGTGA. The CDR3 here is CASSFMGTAGTEAFF.